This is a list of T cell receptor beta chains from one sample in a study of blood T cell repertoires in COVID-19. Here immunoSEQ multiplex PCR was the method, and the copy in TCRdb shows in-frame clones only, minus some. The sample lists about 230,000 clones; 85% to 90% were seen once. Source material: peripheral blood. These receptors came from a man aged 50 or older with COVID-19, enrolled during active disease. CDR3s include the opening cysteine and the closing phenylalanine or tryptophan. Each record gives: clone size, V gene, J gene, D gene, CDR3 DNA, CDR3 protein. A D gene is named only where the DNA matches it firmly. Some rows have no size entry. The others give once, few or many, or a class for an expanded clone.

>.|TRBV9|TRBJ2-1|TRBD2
TGTGCCAGCAGCGCCGGTGGAAGGACCGGGAGGGATGAGCAGTTCTTC
CASSAGGRTGRDEQFF
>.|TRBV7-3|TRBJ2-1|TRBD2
TGTGCCAGCAGCTTAACGGGGGGACTAGCGAATGAGCAGTTCTTC
CASSLTGGLANEQFF
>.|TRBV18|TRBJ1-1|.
TGTGCCAGCTCATCCCTCGGGGGGGCTTCAATGAACACTGAAGCTTTCTTT
CASSSLGGASMNTEAFF
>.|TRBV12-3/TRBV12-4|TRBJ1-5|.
TGTGCCAGCAGGAGGGACATCCAGCCCCAGCATTTT
CASRRDIQPQHF
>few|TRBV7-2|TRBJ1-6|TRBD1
TGTGCCAGCAACCCTTCTAGAGGGACAGGGGGATCACCCCTCCACTTT
CASNPSRGTGGSPLHF
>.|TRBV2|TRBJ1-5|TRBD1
TGTGCCAGCAGTCCCGGGACAGACAATCAGCCCCAGCATTTT
CASSPGTDNQPQHF
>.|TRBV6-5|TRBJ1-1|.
TGTGCCAGCCGCCGGGGGGGGGAGAAGGGTTCTTTCTTT
CASRRGGEKGSFF
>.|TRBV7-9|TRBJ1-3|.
TGTGCCAGCAGCTTAGGGAGTTCCTCTGGAAACACCATATATTTT
CASSLGSSSGNTIYF
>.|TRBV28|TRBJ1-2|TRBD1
TGTGCCAGCAGTTTTGGGACAGGGAGCTATGGCTACACCTTC
CASSFGTGSYGYTF
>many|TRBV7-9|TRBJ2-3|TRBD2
TGTGCCAGCAGCTTAGAGTCAGCGGGGCGGAACACAGATACGCAGTATTTT
CASSLESAGRNTDTQYF
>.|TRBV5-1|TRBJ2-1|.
TGCGCCAGCAGCTCTGACAGCAGCTCCTACAATGAGCAGTTCTTC
CASSSDSSSYNEQFF
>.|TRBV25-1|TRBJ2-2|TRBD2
TGTGCCAGCACCCTTAGGGGAGGGGCAGATACCGGGGAGCTGTTTTTT
CASTLRGGADTGELFF
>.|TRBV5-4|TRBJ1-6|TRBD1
TGTGCCAGCAGCTCACAGGACAGGAGCTCCTATAATTCACCCCTCCACTTT
CASSSQDRSSYNSPLHF
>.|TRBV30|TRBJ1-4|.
TGTGCCTGGACCTCCCGAGATAAAAAACTGTTTTTT
CAWTSRDKKLFF
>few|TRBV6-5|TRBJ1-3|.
TGTGCCAGCAGTTACTCGGGCCTTCACTCTGGAAACACCATATATTTT
CASSYSGLHSGNTIYF
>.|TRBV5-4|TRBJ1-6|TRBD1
TGTGCCAGCAGCCGCCCTGGGACAGGGAATAATTCACCCCTCCACTTT
CASSRPGTGNNSPLHF
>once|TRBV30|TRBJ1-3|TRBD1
TGTGCCTGGAGTGCGCCTTCCGGACAGGGAGGGAACACCATATATTTT
CAWSAPSGQGGNTIYF
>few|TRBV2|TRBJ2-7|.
TGTGCCAGCCAGGTTAGAGGGACCTACGAGCAGTACTTC
CASQVRGTYEQYF
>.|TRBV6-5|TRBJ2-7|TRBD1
TGTGCCACCAAGGACAGGGGGCTGGACTCTTACGAGCAGTACTTC
CATKDRGLDSYEQYF
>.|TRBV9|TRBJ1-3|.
TGTGCCAGCAGCGTATCGGGAGCTGGAAACACCATATATTTT
CASSVSGAGNTIYF
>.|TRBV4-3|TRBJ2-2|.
TGCGCCAGCAGCCGACAGACGAACACCGGGGAGCTGTTTTTT
CASSRQTNTGELFF
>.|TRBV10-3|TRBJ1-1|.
TGTGCCACAGGGTTCGTGGGGCTGAACACTGAAGCTTTCTTT
CATGFVGLNTEAFF
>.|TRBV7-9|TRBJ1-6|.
TGTGCCAGCAGCAACAAAGATAATTCACCCCTCCACTTT
CASSNKDNSPLHF
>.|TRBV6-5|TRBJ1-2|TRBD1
TGTGCCAGCAGTTATGGGGGCCTAGACAGGGACTATGGCTACACCTTC
CASSYGGLDRDYGYTF
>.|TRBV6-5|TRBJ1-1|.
TGTGCCAGCAGACCCTACCGGGACATGAACACTGAAGCTTTCTTT
CASRPYRDMNTEAFF
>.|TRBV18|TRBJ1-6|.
TGTGCCAGCTCACCACTTCAGGTGGTAACCGGCAGCTCCTATAATTCACCCCTCCACTTT
CASSPLQVVTGSSYNSPLHF
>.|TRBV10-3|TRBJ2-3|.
TGTGCCATCAAGCAGGCCAGCACAGATACGCAGTATTTT
CAIKQASTDTQYF
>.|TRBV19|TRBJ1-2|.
TGTGCCAGTAGTATCCGGAGGACGGAGGCGATCACCTTC
CASSIRRTEAITF
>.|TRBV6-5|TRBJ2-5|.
TGTGCCAGCAGTTCGACTCGGAAGACCCAGTACTTC
CASSSTRKTQYF
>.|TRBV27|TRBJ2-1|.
TGTGCCAGCAGTTTATTGGCAGGGGCCAATGAGCAGTTCTTC
CASSLLAGANEQFF